The source of this T cell receptor beta chain is a study of blood T cell repertoires in COVID-19. Study details: Nucleic acid was either cDNA or gDNA, and it came from T cells, B-cell-depleted T cells, or PBMCs.

This clone was seen only a few times. The authors' processing: Nucleated cell counts were estimated from reference gene primer amplification. The assay was immunoSEQ multiplex PCR, and TCRdb's table has in-frame clones only and misses some. V and J calls plus clone size are reproduced from that table; the DNA served to infer D and trimming. The sample has some 150,000 clones, 65% to 85% seen once. Sequencing was carried out using PBMCs or T cells enriched from blood (not recorded which). The source of this sequence is a woman aged 50 to 60 in a cohort exposed to, infected with or recovered from COVID-19 (not recorded which).

The CDR3 bases are TGTGCCAGCAGCATAACAGGGGGCGCAAAAAACATTCAGTACTTC. Its translation: CASSITGGAKNIQYF. The chain links TRBV7-9 to TRBJ2-4; 9 bases fit TRBD1. CDR3 length: 15 residues. CDR1 and CDR2 (germline): SEHNR, FQNEAQ (reference sequence). After removal of 5 bases from V and 4 bases from J, the junction contained 6 bases not matched to a gene. The entire variable domain, with the rest obtained from reference TRBV7-9 and TRBJ2-4, is as follows: DTGVSQNPRHKITKRGQNVTFRCDPISEHNRLYWYRQTLGQGPEFLTYFQNEAQLEKSRLLSDRFSAERPKGSFSTLEIQRTEQGDSAMYLCASSITGGAKNIQYFGAGTRLSVL.